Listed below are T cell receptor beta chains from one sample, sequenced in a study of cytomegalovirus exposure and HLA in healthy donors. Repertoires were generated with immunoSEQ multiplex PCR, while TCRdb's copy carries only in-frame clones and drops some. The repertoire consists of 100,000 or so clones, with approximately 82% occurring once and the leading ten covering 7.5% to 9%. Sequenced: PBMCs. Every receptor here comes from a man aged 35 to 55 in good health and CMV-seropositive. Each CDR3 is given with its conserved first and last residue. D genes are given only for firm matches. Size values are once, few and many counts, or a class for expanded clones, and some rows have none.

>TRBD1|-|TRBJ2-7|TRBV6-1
CASKIEPGQGHEQYF
TGTGCCAGCAAGATAGAACCGGGACAGGGCCACGAGCAGTACTTC
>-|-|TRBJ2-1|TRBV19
CASRNQGLSYNEQFF
TGTGCCAGTAGAAATCAGGGTCTCTCCTACAATGAGCAGTTCTTC
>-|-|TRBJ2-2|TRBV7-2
CASSLMSGAGELFF
TGTGCCAGCAGCTTAATGAGCGGAGCTGGGGAGCTGTTTTTT
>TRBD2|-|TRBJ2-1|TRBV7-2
CASSLTGGEQFF
TGTGCCAGCAGCTTAACGGGGGGTGAGCAGTTCTTC
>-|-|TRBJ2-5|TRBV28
CASKTRRAGETQYF
TGTGCCAGCAAAACGAGGAGGGCGGGGGAGACCCAGTACTTC
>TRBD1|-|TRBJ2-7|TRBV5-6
CASSLDRGQGGYEQYF
TGTGCCAGCAGCCTCGACAGAGGACAGGGTGGCTACGAGCAGTACTTC
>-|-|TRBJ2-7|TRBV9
CASSVEGGAGYEQYF
TGTGCCAGCAGCGTAGAGGGGGGGGCGGGCTACGAGCAGTACTTC
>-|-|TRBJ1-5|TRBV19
CASSRDGQNNQPQHF
TGTGCCAGTAGTAGAGACGGACAGAACAATCAGCCCCAGCATTTT
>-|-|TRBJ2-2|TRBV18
CASPSLDRNTGELFF
TGTGCCAGCCCAAGCTTGGACAGGAACACCGGGGAGCTGTTTTTT
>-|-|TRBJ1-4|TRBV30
CAWSVAGGRREKLFF
TGTGCCTGGAGTGTAGCGGGGGGCAGGCGTGAAAAACTGTTTTTT
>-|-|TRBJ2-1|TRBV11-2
CASSLVIGVGNEQFF
TGTGCCAGCAGCTTAGTGATAGGGGTGGGCAATGAGCAGTTCTTC
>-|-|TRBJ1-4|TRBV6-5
CASSYRGTNEKLFF
TGTGCCAGCAGTTACCGGGGGACTAATGAAAAACTGTTTTTT
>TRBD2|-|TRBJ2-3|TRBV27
CASSYGGGSADTQYF
TGTGCCAGCTCCTACGGCGGGGGGTCGGCAGATACGCAGTATTTT
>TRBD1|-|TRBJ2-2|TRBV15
CATSRRQGPTGELFF
TGTGCCACCAGCAGGAGACAGGGACCAACCGGGGAGCTGTTTTTT
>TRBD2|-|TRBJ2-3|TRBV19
CASSHGRGGDTQYF
TGTGCCAGTAGCCATGGGCGGGGGGGAGATACGCAGTATTTT
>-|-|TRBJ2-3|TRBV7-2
CASSLVGVGGGDTQYF
TGTGCCAGCAGCTTAGTGGGGGTCGGGGGAGGAGATACGCAGTATTTT
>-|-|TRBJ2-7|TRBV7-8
CASSLADGSRVEQYF
TGTGCCAGCAGCTTAGCGGATGGGTCGCGGGTCGAGCAGTACTTC
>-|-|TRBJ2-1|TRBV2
CASSGRVRYNEQFF
TGTGCCAGCAGTGGCCGGGTACGATACAATGAGCAGTTCTTC
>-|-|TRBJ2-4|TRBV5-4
CASSLERGQLAKNIQYF
TGTGCCAGCAGCTTGGAAAGGGGCCAACTAGCCAAAAACATTCAGTACTTC
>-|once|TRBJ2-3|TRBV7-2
CASSLGAPPDTQYF
TGTGCCAGCAGCTTAGGAGCCCCCCCAGATACGCAGTATTTT
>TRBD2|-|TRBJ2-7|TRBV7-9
CASSSSGSDQYF
TGTGCCAGCAGTTCTAGCGGGAGCGACCAGTACTTC
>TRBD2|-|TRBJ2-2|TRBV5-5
CASSPLAGTTGELFF
TGTGCCAGCAGTCCCCTAGCGGGAACCACCGGGGAGCTGTTTTTT
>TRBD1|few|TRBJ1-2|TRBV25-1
CASTKGQTYGYTF
TGTGCCAGCACTAAGGGACAGACCTATGGCTACACCTTC
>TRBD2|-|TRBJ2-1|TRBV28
CASSLRASGRDEQFF
TGTGCCAGCAGTTTACGGGCTAGCGGGAGGGATGAGCAGTTCTTC
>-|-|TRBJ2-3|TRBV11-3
CASSSSLSGTQYF
TGTGCCAGCAGCTCTTCCCTAAGCGGTACGCAGTATTTT
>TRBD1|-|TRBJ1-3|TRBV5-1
CASSGQGATGNTIYF
TGCGCCAGCAGCGGACAGGGGGCTACAGGAAACACCATATATTTT
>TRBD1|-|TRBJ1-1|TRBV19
CATKQGARTEAFF
TGTGCCACAAAACAGGGGGCGCGCACTGAAGCTTTCTTT